These 5 T cell receptor beta chains originate from one sample sequenced in a study of graft-versus-host responses after intestinal transplantation. No cognate antigen is known for these TCRs. Profiled with immunoSEQ multiplex PCR; TCRdb holds only in-frame clones, not every one. The sample includes around 100,000 clones, just under 95% of them seen just once. Sequences were derived from unstimulated CD8+ T cells sorted from spleen or lymph node cells, sampled before transplant. The source is a human donor who was the organ donor for an intestinal transplant.

This clone appeared once. The J gene is TRBJ2-7, the V gene TRBV7-9, with 7 positions matching TRBD2. Losses at the gene ends were 4 bases for V and 4 bases for J; bases not matched to a gene: 13. The germline V gene encodes CDR1 SEHNR and CDR2 FQNEAQ (reference sequence). This CDR3 is 16 amino acids long. Here the CDR3 reads CASSSGAGLLAYEQYF. For the CDR3, the DNA is TGTGCCAGCAGCTCAGGCGCGGGACTACTAGCGTACGAGCAGTACTTC.

The CDR3, as DNA: TGTGCCAGCAGCTTAGCCCAAGGGTTACACAATGAAGCTTTCTTT. Translating gives CASSLAQGLHNEAFF. The J gene is TRBJ1-1, the V gene TRBV13; D gene ambiguous. Germline CDR1 PRHDT, CDR2 FYEKMQ (reference sequence). The V end lost 1 base, the J end lost 7 bases, and 16 bases lay between the germline ends. The CDR3 runs to 15 residues. The full variable domain, completed using reference TRBV13 and TRBJ1-1, is AAGVIQSPRHLIKEKRETATLKCYPIPRHDTVYWYQQGPGQDPQFLISFYEKMQSDKGSIPDRFSAQQFSDYHSELNMSSLELGDSALYFCASSLAQGLHNEAFFGQGTRLTVV.

The chain has TRBV7-6 and TRBJ1-1; D call uncertain. Trimming stripped 2 bases from V and 0 bases from J, with 7 bases between. Germline lookup yields CDR1 SGHVS and CDR2 FNYEAQ. This CDR3 contains 14 residues. The CDR3 DNA reads as TGTGCCAGCAGCTTATCAGGAGTGAACACTGAAGCTTTCTTT. Protein: CASSLSGVNTEAFF.

The chain has TRBV11-1 and TRBJ2-2; D remains unclear. There are 14 residues in the CDR3. Trimming stripped 3 bases from V and 6 bases from J, with 11 bases between. CDR1 is SGHAT and CDR2 is FQDESV in the germline V gene (reference sequence). The CDR3 DNA reads as TGTGCCAGCAGCTTGGGCAGGATCGCCGGGGAGCTGTTTTTT. This translates into CASSLGRIAGELFF.

The chain joins TRBV7-6 to TRBJ2-3; D unresolved. V lost 4 bases to trimming and J lost 0 bases, with 5 bases between them. This CDR3 spans 13 amino acids. CDR1 is SGHVS and CDR2 is FNYEAQ in the germline V gene. DNA of the CDR3: TGTGCCAGCAGCTCCTATAGCACAGATACGCAGTATTTT. It specifies CASSSYSTDTQYF.